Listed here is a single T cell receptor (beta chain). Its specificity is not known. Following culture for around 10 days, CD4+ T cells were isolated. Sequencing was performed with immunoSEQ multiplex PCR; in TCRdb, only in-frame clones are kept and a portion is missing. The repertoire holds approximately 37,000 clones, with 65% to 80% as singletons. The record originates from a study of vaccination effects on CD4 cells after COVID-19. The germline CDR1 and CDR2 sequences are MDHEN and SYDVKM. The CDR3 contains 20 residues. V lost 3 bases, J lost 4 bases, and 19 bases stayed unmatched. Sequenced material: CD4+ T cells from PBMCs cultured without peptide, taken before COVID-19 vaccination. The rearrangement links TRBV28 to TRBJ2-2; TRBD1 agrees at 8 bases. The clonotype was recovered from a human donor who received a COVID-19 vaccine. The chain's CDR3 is CASSLDQKLSGTGFTGELFF. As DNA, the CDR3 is TGTGCCAGCAGTTTGGACCAAAAACTTTCCGGGACAGGCTTCACCGGGGAGCTGTTTTTT.